This paragraph covers one T cell receptor beta chain sequence. What it binds is unknown. Combining a sample-barcoded 5' primer with a J-beta primer mix, a second PCR ran for about 6 to 11 cycles. Any given sample supplied a minimum of 2.5 million CDR3-containing paired-end reads. Each CDR3 protein is one row after TCRdb ran MiXCR on the 5' RACE reads. The repertoire holds some 1,500,000 distinct CDR3 sequences, with about 42% as singletons. V shed 2 bases, J shed 5 bases, and the junction held 8 bases outside the gene matches. The CDR3 is 16 residues long. CDR1 is SGHDT and CDR2 is YYEEEE in the germline V gene. The data were taken from a study of blood T cells in healthy people across ages. Study-level findings and limits: Strong correlation linked observed beta diversity and percent naive T cells. CMV status of donors was not determined, possibly confounding expanded clonotype changes.

This receptor was identified in a woman between 18 and 29 years old in good health. The chain links TRBV5-6 to TRBJ1-5, with 9 positions matching TRBD1. The sample was blood. In DNA form, the CDR3 reads TGTGCCAGCAGCTTCAAAGGGACAGGGTTTGATCAGCCCCAGCATTTT. Protein sequence: CASSFKGTGFDQPQHF.